Listed below are T cell receptor beta chains from one sample, sequenced in a study of glioma-infiltrating T cells after dendritic cell vaccination. Clones were read by immunoSEQ multiplex PCR, and TCRdb kept only the in-frame ones, dropping some. The sample carries about 92,000 clones, 85% to 90% recorded once. This specimen was blood, taken before dendritic cell vaccination. Source of these receptors: a human donor with glioblastoma. CDR3s include the opening cysteine and the closing phenylalanine or tryptophan. D genes are given only for firm matches. Where a row states a size, it is once, few, many or the class of an expanded clone; other rows omit it.

v_call: TRBV27
j_call: TRBJ1-2
d_call: NA
clone_size: NA
cdr3_aa: CASSFQGRGDYGYTF
cdr3_nt: TGTGCCAGCAGTTTTCAGGGGAGAGGAGACTATGGCTACACCTTC

v_call: TRBV6-1
j_call: TRBJ2-7
d_call: TRBD2
clone_size: NA
cdr3_aa: CASSGAGGPYEQYF
cdr3_nt: TGTGCCAGCAGTGGAGCGGGGGGGCCCTACGAGCAGTACTTC

v_call: TRBV14
j_call: TRBJ2-3
d_call: NA
clone_size: NA
cdr3_aa: CASSQDFTQRTDTQYF
cdr3_nt: TGTGCCAGCAGCCAAGATTTCACACAACGCACAGATACGCAGTATTTT

v_call: TRBV5-1
j_call: TRBJ1-3
d_call: NA
clone_size: NA
cdr3_aa: CASSFFGDSGNTIYF
cdr3_nt: TGCGCCAGCAGCTTCTTCGGGGACTCAGGAAACACCATATATTTT

v_call: TRBV6-5
j_call: TRBJ2-5
d_call: TRBD1
clone_size: NA
cdr3_aa: CASSGDSEETQYF
cdr3_nt: TGTGCCAGCAGTGGGGACAGCGAAGAGACCCAGTACTTC

v_call: TRBV2
j_call: TRBJ2-1
d_call: TRBD2
clone_size: NA
cdr3_aa: CASSEGTSGGDEQFF
cdr3_nt: TGTGCCAGCAGTGAAGGGACTAGCGGGGGGGATGAGCAGTTCTTC

v_call: TRBV2
j_call: TRBJ2-2
d_call: TRBD2
clone_size: NA
cdr3_aa: CASSELAGQGGELFF
cdr3_nt: TGTGCCAGCAGTGAATTAGCGGGGCAAGGCGGGGAGCTGTTTTTT

v_call: TRBV7-9
j_call: TRBJ2-7
d_call: NA
clone_size: NA
cdr3_aa: CASSLDRDYRYEQYF
cdr3_nt: TGTGCCAGCAGCTTGGACAGGGACTATCGGTACGAGCAGTACTTC

v_call: TRBV5-1
j_call: TRBJ2-3
d_call: TRBD2
clone_size: NA
cdr3_aa: CASSLHQGGGTDTQYF
cdr3_nt: TGCGCCAGCAGCTTACATCAGGGAGGGGGCACAGATACGCAGTATTTT

v_call: TRBV5-4
j_call: TRBJ1-3
d_call: NA
clone_size: NA
cdr3_aa: CASSPSSGNTIYF
cdr3_nt: TGTGCCAGCAGCCCTAGCTCTGGAAACACCATATATTTT

v_call: TRBV29-1
j_call: TRBJ2-1
d_call: NA
clone_size: NA
cdr3_aa: CSVEGPWTKPNEQFF
cdr3_nt: TGCAGCGTTGAGGGCCCATGGACTAAGCCCAATGAGCAGTTCTTC

v_call: TRBV4-2
j_call: TRBJ1-2
d_call: TRBD1
clone_size: NA
cdr3_aa: CASSQEQGAFGDGYTF
cdr3_nt: TGTGCCAGCAGCCAAGAACAGGGGGCGTTCGGGGATGGCTACACCTTC

v_call: TRBV28
j_call: TRBJ2-3
d_call: TRBD2
clone_size: NA
cdr3_aa: CASAKGEGQLVDTQYF
cdr3_nt: TGTGCCAGCGCCAAAGGGGAGGGGCAGCTCGTAGATACGCAGTATTTT

v_call: TRBV9
j_call: TRBJ2-1
d_call: NA
clone_size: NA
cdr3_aa: CASSVQGRGSYNEQFF
cdr3_nt: TGTGCCAGCAGCGTACAGGGGCGAGGCTCCTACAATGAGCAGTTCTTC

v_call: TRBV15
j_call: TRBJ1-5
d_call: NA
clone_size: NA
cdr3_aa: CATSVRGGQPQHF
cdr3_nt: TGTGCCACCAGCGTCAGGGGCGGTCAGCCCCAGCATTTT

v_call: TRBV7-6
j_call: TRBJ2-1
d_call: NA
clone_size: NA
cdr3_aa: CASSLVDEVNEQFF
cdr3_nt: TGTGCCAGCAGCTTAGTTGATGAGGTTAATGAGCAGTTCTTC

v_call: TRBV19
j_call: TRBJ1-4
d_call: TRBD1
clone_size: NA
cdr3_aa: CASSKSTGGDGKLFF
cdr3_nt: TGTGCCAGTAGTAAGAGTACAGGGGGTGATGGAAAACTGTTTTTT

v_call: TRBV30
j_call: TRBJ2-1
d_call: TRBD2
clone_size: NA
cdr3_aa: CAHKTSGGYNEQFF
cdr3_nt: TGTGCCCATAAGACTAGCGGGGGGTACAATGAGCAGTTCTTC

v_call: TRBV10-3
j_call: TRBJ1-5
d_call: NA
clone_size: few
cdr3_aa: CAISESSQPQHF
cdr3_nt: TGTGCCATCAGTGAGTCGAGTCAGCCCCAGCATTTT

v_call: TRBV13
j_call: TRBJ2-3
d_call: TRBD2
clone_size: NA
cdr3_aa: CASSSSGSTDTQYF
cdr3_nt: TGTGCCAGCAGCTCTAGCGGCAGCACAGATACGCAGTATTTT

v_call: TRBV9
j_call: TRBJ1-2
d_call: TRBD1
clone_size: once
cdr3_aa: CASSPGTGDGYTF
cdr3_nt: TGTGCCAGCAGCCCCGGGACAGGGGATGGCTACACCTTC

v_call: TRBV7-9
j_call: TRBJ1-3
d_call: NA
clone_size: NA
cdr3_aa: CASSTPRFSGNTIYF
cdr3_nt: TGTGCCAGCAGCACACCGAGGTTCTCTGGAAACACCATATATTTT

v_call: TRBV9
j_call: TRBJ1-1
d_call: NA
clone_size: NA
cdr3_aa: CASSAAGVNTEAFF
cdr3_nt: TGTGCCAGCAGCGCGGCAGGGGTGAACACTGAAGCTTTCTTT

v_call: TRBV18
j_call: TRBJ2-7
d_call: TRBD1
clone_size: NA
cdr3_aa: CASSSPGQGAYEQYF
cdr3_nt: TGTGCCAGCTCATCACCGGGACAGGGGGCCTACGAGCAGTACTTC

v_call: TRBV28
j_call: TRBJ2-7
d_call: NA
clone_size: NA
cdr3_aa: CASSRTRGERYEQYF
cdr3_nt: TGTGCCAGCAGTCGTACCCGGGGAGAACGCTACGAGCAGTACTTC

v_call: TRBV21-1
j_call: TRBJ1-2
d_call: NA
clone_size: few
cdr3_aa: CASSIGGPSSLTMEGYTF
cdr3_nt: TGTGCCAGCAGCATCGGGGGACCCAGTTCCCTAACTATGGAAGGCTACACCTTC

v_call: TRBV28
j_call: TRBJ2-5
d_call: NA
clone_size: NA
cdr3_aa: CASSYPGTLQETQYF
cdr3_nt: TGTGCCAGCAGTTACCCCGGGACTTTACAAGAGACCCAGTACTTC

v_call: TRBV7-8
j_call: TRBJ1-1
d_call: NA
clone_size: once
cdr3_aa: CASSLGYSDTEAFF
cdr3_nt: TGTGCCAGCAGCCTGGGCTATTCGGACACTGAAGCTTTCTTT

v_call: TRBV11-2
j_call: TRBJ2-7
d_call: TRBD2
clone_size: NA
cdr3_aa: CASKTSGGQSYEQYF
cdr3_nt: TGTGCCAGCAAAACTAGCGGGGGTCAATCCTACGAGCAGTACTTC

v_call: TRBV29-1
j_call: TRBJ2-7
d_call: NA
clone_size: NA
cdr3_aa: CSVVFGSLLEQYF
cdr3_nt: TGCAGCGTTGTTTTCGGGTCCCTATTGGAGCAGTACTTC

v_call: TRBV7-8
j_call: TRBJ2-2
d_call: TRBD2
clone_size: NA
cdr3_aa: CASSLVGGRANTGELFF
cdr3_nt: TGTGCCAGCAGCTTAGTAGGCGGGAGGGCGAACACCGGGGAGCTGTTTTTT

v_call: TRBV7-6
j_call: TRBJ2-6
d_call: NA
clone_size: NA
cdr3_aa: CASSASSGANVLTF
cdr3_nt: TGTGCCAGCAGCGCGAGCTCTGGGGCCAACGTCCTGACTTTC

v_call: TRBV7-7
j_call: TRBJ2-2
d_call: TRBD1
clone_size: NA
cdr3_aa: CASSNRDRGDTGELFF
cdr3_nt: TGTGCCAGCAGCAACCGGGACAGGGGCGACACCGGGGAGCTGTTTTTT

v_call: TRBV2
j_call: TRBJ1-4
d_call: NA
clone_size: few
cdr3_aa: CASSRQQTNEKLFF
cdr3_nt: TGTGCCAGCTCCCGACAGCAAACTAATGAAAAACTGTTTTTT

v_call: TRBV4-1
j_call: TRBJ1-6
d_call: TRBD1
clone_size: NA
cdr3_aa: CASSQDTGTVYSPLHF
cdr3_nt: TGCGCCAGCAGCCAAGATACTGGGACAGTTTACTCACCCCTCCACTTT

v_call: TRBV9
j_call: TRBJ2-3
d_call: NA
clone_size: NA
cdr3_aa: CASSVLVDFDTQYF
cdr3_nt: TGTGCCAGCAGCGTCCTAGTAGACTTTGATACGCAGTATTTT

v_call: TRBV29-1
j_call: TRBJ1-1
d_call: NA
clone_size: NA
cdr3_aa: CSVGRQLNTEAFF
cdr3_nt: TGCAGCGTTGGCAGACAGTTGAACACTGAAGCTTTCTTT